The table lists the clone carrying this T cell receptor (beta chain) with many counts. Its antigen is unidentified. MiXCR, run by TCRdb on the RT-PCR reads, gives a single entry per CDR3 protein. The data contain hundreds of thousands of distinct CDR3 sequences, approximately 12% of them seen just once; the ten biggest clones take up 10%. This sample is part of a study of response to subunit inactivated influenza vaccine. Points from the study as a whole: The authors proposed limited new T cell recruitment per seasonal influenza vaccination.

V was cut by 5 bases and J by 2 bases, with 4 bases left in between. The CDR3 sequence is 11 residues long. The germline V gene encodes CDR1 SGHTA and CDR2 FQGNSA. The V call is TRBV7-2, the J call TRBJ2-7, with D uncertain. The receptor comes from a man aged 50 to 60 who received an inactivated influenza vaccine. This sample comprised PBMCs from blood, obtained on the day of vaccination. CDR3 coding DNA: TGTGCCAGCAGCGTTACCTACGAGCAGTACTTC. Translated: CASSVTYEQYF.